This T cell receptor beta chain comes out of a study of blood T cells in healthy people across ages. Isolated per sample were at least 6 million PBMCs. V shed 0 bases, J shed 8 bases, and the junction held 16 bases outside the gene matches. Germline CDR1 is LGHNA and CDR2 is YNFKEQ. CDR3 length equals 18 residues. PCR was performed a second time for about 7 to 12 cycles using a sample-barcoded 5' primer and a J-beta primer mix. MiXCR, run by TCRdb on the 5' RACE reads, gives a single entry per CDR3 protein. Here the sample spans approximately 1.5 million distinct CDR3 sequences, under 55% being singletons.

This clonotype was obtained from a woman between 18 and 30 years old in good health. Sequenced: blood. The chain recombines TRBV4-2 with TRBJ2-1, with TRBD2 matching over 7 bases. The CDR3 reads CASSQDWFAAGEMYEQFF. The CDR3 DNA reads TGTGCCAGCAGCCAAGATTGGTTTGCGGCGGGAGAAATGTATGAGCAGTTCTTC.